Reported below is one T cell receptor (beta chain). The participants were between about 18 and 90 years old and came from roughly 24 US areas. This CDR3 spans 12 amino acids. Between the trimmed V and J ends, which lost 7 bases and 1 base, there was a span of 7 bases. This sample is part of a study of blood T cell repertoires in COVID-19. Looking at the study overall: There were acute and convalescent COVID-19 samples, and they came from the United States, Italy and Spain. T cells, B-cell-depleted T cells, or PBMCs provided the cDNA or gDNA that served as material.

Original methodology: Reference gene primer amplification in the assay estimated nucleated cell counts. The data were produced by immunoSEQ multiplex PCR, yet TCRdb's version contains in-frame clones alone and is incomplete. V, J and clone size derive from that table, while D and trimming were established from the DNA sequence. Among about 190,000 clones listed, approximately 80% were seen once. The rearrangement uses TRBV12-3 or TRBV12-4 and TRBJ1-1; D ambiguous. The sample comprised PBMCs or T cells enriched from blood (not recorded which). This TCR was recovered from a woman aged 55-69 years with acute COVID-19. The CDR3 region is CASIRGNTEAFF. CDR3 bases: TGTGCCAGCATTCGGGGGAACACTGAAGCTTTCTTT.